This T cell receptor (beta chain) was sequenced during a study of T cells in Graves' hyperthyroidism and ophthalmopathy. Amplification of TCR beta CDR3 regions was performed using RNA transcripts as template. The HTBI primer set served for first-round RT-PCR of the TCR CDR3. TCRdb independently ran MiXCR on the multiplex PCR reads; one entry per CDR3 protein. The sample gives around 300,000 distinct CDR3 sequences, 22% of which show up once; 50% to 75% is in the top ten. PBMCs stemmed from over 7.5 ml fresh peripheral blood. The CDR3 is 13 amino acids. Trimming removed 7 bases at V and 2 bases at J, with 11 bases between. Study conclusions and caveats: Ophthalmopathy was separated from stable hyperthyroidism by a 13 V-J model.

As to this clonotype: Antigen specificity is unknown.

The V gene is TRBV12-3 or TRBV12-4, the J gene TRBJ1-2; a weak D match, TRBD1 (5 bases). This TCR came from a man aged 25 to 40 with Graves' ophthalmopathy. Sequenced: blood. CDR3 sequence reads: CASIGRENYGYTF. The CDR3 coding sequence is TGTGCCAGCATCGGCAGGGAAAACTATGGCTACACCTTC.